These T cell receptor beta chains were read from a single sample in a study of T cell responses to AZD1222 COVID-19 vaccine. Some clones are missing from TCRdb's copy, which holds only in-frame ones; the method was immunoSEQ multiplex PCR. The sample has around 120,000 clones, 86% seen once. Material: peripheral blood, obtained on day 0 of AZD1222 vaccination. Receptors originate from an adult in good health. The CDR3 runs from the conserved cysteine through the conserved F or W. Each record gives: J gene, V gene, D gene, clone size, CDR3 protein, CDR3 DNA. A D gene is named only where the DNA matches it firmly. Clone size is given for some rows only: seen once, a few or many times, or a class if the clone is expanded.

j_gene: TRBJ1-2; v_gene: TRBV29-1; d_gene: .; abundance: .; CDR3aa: CSVWVYGYTF; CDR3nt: TGCAGCGTTTGGGTTTATGGCTACACCTTC
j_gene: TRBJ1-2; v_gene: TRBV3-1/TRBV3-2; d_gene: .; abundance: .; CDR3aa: CASSPELGRNYGYTF; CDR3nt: TGTGCCAGCAGCCCAGAGCTTGGACGGAACTATGGCTACACCTTC
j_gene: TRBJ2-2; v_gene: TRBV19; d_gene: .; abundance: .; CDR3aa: CATKRASQNTGELFF; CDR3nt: TGTGCCACCAAACGGGCCAGTCAGAACACCGGGGAGCTGTTTTTT
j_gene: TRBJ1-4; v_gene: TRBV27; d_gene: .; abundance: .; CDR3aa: CASSFMSTDKKLFF; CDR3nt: TGTGCCAGCAGTTTCATGAGTACAGACAAAAAACTGTTTTTT
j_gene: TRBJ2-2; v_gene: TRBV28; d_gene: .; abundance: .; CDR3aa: CASSLVGGTGELFF; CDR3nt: TGTGCCAGCAGTTTAGTAGGGGGCACCGGGGAGCTGTTTTTT
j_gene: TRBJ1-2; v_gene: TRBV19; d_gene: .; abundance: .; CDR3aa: CASTYNYGYTF; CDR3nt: TGTGCCAGTACGTATAACTATGGCTACACCTTC
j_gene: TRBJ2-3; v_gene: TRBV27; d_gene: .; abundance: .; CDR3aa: CASSSDSPQGTDTQYF; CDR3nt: TGTGCCAGCAGTTCCGACTCCCCCCAGGGCACAGATACGCAGTATTTT
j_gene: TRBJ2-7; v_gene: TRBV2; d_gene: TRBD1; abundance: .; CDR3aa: CASSGGTGWYEQYF; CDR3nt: TGTGCCAGCAGTGGGGGGACAGGTTGGTACGAGCAGTACTTC
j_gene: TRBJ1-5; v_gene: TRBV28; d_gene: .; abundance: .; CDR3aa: CASSLGRRGPQHF; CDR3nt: TGTGCCAGCAGTTTAGGGCGAAGGGGGCCCCAGCATTTT
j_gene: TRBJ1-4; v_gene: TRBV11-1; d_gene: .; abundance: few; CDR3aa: CASSAAIRDGNEKLFF; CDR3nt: TGTGCCAGCAGCGCCGCCATCAGGGACGGTAATGAAAAACTGTTTTTT
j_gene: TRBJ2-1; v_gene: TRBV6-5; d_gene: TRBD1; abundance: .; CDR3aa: CASSKQGADNEQFF; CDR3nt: TGTGCCAGCAGTAAACAGGGGGCGGACAATGAGCAGTTCTTC
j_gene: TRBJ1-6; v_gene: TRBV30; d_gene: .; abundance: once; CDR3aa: CAWSPGASYNSPLHF; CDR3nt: TGTGCCTGGAGTCCCGGGGCATCCTATAATTCACCCCTCCACTTT
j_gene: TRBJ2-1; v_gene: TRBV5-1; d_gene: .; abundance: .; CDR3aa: CASRVGGELRNEQFF; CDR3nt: TGCGCCAGCAGGGTTGGGGGAGAGTTAAGAAATGAGCAGTTCTTC
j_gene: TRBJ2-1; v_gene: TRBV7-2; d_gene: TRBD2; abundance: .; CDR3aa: CASSPTSGDYNEQFF; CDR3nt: TGTGCCAGCAGCCCGACTAGCGGGGACTACAATGAGCAGTTCTTC
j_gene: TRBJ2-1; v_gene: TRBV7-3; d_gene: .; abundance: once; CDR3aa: CASSLTRAGDYNEQFF; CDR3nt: TGTGCCAGCAGCTTAACAAGGGCAGGGGATTACAATGAGCAGTTCTTC
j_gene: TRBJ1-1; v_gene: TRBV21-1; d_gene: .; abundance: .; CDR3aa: CASSKRPNTEAFF; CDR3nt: TGTGCCAGCAGCAAGAGGCCTAACACTGAAGCTTTCTTT
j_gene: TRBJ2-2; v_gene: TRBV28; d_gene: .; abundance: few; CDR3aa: CASSLTPWRRDTGELFF; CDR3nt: TGTGCCAGCAGTTTGACCCCCTGGAGAAGGGACACCGGGGAGCTGTTTTTT
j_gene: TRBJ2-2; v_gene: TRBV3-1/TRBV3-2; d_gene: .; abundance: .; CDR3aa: CASSQGTSGELFF; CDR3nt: TGTGCCAGCAGCCAAGGCACGTCCGGGGAGCTGTTTTTT
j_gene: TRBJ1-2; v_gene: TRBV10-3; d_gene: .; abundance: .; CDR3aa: CAISEGSRNYGYTF; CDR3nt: TGTGCCATCAGTGAGGGGTCTAGAAACTATGGCTACACCTTC
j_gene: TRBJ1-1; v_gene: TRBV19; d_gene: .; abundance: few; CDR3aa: CASRLQINTEAFF; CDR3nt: TGTGCCAGCCGTCTACAGATAAACACTGAAGCTTTCTTT
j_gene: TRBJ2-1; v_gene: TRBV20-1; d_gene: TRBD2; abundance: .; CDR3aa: CSASAGGFSYNEQFF; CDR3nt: TGCAGTGCTAGTGCGGGGGGTTTCTCCTACAATGAGCAGTTCTTC
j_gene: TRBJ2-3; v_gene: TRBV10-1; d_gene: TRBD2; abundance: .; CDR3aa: CASSEGSLAGVLQYF; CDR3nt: TGCGCCAGCAGTGAAGGGTCGCTAGCGGGAGTTTTGCAGTATTTT
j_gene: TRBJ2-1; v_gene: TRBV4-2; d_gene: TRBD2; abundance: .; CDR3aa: CASSLSRMGLVDNEQFF; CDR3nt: TGTGCCAGCAGCCTTTCGCGAATGGGACTAGTGGACAATGAGCAGTTCTTC
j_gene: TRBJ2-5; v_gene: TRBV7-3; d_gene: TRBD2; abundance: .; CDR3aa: CASSPPPGSGSTETQYF; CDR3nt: TGTGCCAGCAGCCCTCCCCCGGGTAGCGGGAGTACAGAGACCCAGTACTTC
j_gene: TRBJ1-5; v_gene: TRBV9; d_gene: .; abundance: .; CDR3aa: CASSAWGGNQPQHF; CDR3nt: TGTGCCAGCAGCGCCTGGGGGGGTAATCAGCCCCAGCATTTT
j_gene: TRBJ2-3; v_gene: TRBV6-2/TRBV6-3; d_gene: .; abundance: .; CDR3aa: CASSWGGQRDTQYF; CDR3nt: TGTGCCAGCAGTTGGGGGGGACAGAGAGATACGCAGTATTTT
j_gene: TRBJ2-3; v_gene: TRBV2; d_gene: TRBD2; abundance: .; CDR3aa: CASRGTNTDTQYF; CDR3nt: TGTGCCAGCAGGGGGACTAACACAGATACGCAGTATTTT
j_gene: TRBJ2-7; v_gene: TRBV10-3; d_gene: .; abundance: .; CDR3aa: CAISEPSLHNSYEQYF; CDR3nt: TGTGCCATCAGTGAACCCTCCCTCCACAACTCCTACGAGCAGTACTTC
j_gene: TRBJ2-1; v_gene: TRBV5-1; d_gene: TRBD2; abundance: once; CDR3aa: CASSLPQSGRGPGLEQFF; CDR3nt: TGCGCCAGCAGCTTGCCACAAAGCGGGAGAGGCCCCGGCTTGGAGCAGTTCTTC
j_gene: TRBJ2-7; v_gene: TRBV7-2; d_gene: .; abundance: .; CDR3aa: CASSPQGGGAQYEQYF; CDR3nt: TGTGCCAGCAGCCCGCAAGGCGGGGGCGCCCAGTACGAGCAGTACTTC
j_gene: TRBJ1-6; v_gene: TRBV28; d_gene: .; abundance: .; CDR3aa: CASSLLHSSTLHF; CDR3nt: TGTGCCAGCAGCCTTCTCCACTCGAGCACCCTCCACTTT
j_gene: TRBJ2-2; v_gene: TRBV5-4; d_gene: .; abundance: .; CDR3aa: CASSWGRSNTGELFF; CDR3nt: TGTGCCAGCAGCTGGGGCAGGTCGAACACCGGGGAGCTGTTTTTT
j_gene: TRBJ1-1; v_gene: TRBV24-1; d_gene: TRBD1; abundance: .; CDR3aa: CAARGQWNTEAFF; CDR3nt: TGTGCCGCCCGGGGACAGTGGAACACTGAAGCTTTCTTT
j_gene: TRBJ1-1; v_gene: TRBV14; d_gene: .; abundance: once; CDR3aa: CAGSQYPQEVAFF; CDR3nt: TGTGCCGGCAGCCAATATCCGCAGGAGGTAGCTTTCTTT
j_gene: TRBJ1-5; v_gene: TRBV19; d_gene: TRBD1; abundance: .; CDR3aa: CASTTLGQVQRQPQHF; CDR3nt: TGTGCCAGTACCACCCTGGGACAGGTTCAGAGGCAGCCCCAGCATTTT
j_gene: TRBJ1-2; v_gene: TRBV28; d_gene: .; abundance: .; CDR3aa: CATFRSQDYGYTF; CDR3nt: TGTGCCACCTTCCGGTCACAAGATTATGGCTACACCTTC
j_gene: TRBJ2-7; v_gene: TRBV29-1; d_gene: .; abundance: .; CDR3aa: CSVERVRGGEQYF; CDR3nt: TGCAGCGTTGAAAGGGTGAGAGGCGGCGAGCAGTACTTC
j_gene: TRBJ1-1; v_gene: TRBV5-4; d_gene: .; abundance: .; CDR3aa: CASSFVGTEAFF; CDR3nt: TGTGCCAGCAGCTTCGTGGGGACTGAAGCTTTCTTT
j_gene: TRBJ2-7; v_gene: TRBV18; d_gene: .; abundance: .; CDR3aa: CASSIDLRYEQYF; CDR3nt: TGTGCCAGCTCGATAGACCTTCGCTACGAGCAGTACTTC
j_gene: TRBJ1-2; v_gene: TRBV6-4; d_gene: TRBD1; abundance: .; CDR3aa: CASSSGQGARPLSF; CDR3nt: TGTGCCAGCAGCTCCGGACAGGGGGCCCGACCGCTCTCCTTC
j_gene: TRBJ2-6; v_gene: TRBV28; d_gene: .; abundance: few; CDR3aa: CASSFPSRALSGANVLTF; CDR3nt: TGTGCCAGCAGTTTCCCCAGCAGGGCCCTCTCTGGGGCCAACGTCCTGACTTTC
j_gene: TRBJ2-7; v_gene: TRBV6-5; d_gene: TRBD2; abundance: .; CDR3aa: CASMRGTSGSNEQYF; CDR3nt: TGTGCCAGCATGAGGGGGACTAGCGGGAGCAACGAGCAGTACTTC
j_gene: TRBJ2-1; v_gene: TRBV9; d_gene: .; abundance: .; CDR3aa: CASSVVEGYNEQFF; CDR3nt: TGTGCCAGCAGCGTAGTTGAAGGTTACAATGAGCAGTTCTTC
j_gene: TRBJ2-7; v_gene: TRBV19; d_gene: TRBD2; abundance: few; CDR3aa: CASSPRTSGATTRAYEQYF; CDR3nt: TGTGCCAGTAGTCCCCGGACTAGCGGGGCAACTACGAGAGCCTACGAGCAGTACTTC
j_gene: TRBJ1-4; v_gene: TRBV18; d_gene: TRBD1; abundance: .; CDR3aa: CASSTGELGQGGEKLFF; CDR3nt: TGTGCCAGCTCAACCGGAGAATTGGGACAGGGAGGTGAAAAACTGTTTTTT
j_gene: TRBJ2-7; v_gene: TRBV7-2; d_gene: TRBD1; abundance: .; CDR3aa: CASSIRDRGSEQYF; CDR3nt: TGTGCCAGCAGCATCCGGGACAGGGGGTCCGAGCAGTACTTC
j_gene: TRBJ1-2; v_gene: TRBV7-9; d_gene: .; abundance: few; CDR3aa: CASSSRDFYGYTF; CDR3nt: TGTGCCAGCAGCTCCCGGGACTTCTATGGCTACACCTTC
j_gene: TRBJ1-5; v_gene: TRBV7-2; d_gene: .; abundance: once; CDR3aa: CASSSDSSINQPQHF; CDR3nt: TGTGCCAGCAGCTCGGACAGTTCGATCAATCAGCCCCAGCATTTT
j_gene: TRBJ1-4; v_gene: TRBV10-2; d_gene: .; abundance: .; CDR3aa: CASSYSSTNEKLFF; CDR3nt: TGCGCCAGCAGTTACAGTTCAACTAATGAAAAACTGTTTTTT
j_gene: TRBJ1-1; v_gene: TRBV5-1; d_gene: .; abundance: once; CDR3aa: CASSQDTIGAEAFF; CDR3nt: TGCGCCAGCAGCCAAGACACAATAGGGGCTGAAGCTTTCTTT
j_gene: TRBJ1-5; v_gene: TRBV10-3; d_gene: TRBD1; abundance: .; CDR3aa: CAASGGGTDSNQPQHF; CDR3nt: TGTGCCGCCTCGGGGGGTGGGACAGATAGCAATCAGCCCCAGCATTTT
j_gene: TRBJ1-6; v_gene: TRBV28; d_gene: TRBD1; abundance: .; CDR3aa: CASSLIRTGDNSPLHF; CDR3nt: TGTGCCAGCAGTTTAATTCGGACAGGAGATAATTCACCCCTCCACTTT
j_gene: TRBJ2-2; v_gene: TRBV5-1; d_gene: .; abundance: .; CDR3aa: CASSFGTTNTGELFF; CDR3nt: TGCGCCAGCAGCTTCGGGACAACGAACACCGGGGAGCTGTTTTTT
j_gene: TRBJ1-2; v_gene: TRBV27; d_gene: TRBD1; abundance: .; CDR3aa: CASSPGTGVLYGYTF; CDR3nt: TGTGCCAGCAGTCCCGGGACAGGGGTCCTCTATGGCTACACCTTC